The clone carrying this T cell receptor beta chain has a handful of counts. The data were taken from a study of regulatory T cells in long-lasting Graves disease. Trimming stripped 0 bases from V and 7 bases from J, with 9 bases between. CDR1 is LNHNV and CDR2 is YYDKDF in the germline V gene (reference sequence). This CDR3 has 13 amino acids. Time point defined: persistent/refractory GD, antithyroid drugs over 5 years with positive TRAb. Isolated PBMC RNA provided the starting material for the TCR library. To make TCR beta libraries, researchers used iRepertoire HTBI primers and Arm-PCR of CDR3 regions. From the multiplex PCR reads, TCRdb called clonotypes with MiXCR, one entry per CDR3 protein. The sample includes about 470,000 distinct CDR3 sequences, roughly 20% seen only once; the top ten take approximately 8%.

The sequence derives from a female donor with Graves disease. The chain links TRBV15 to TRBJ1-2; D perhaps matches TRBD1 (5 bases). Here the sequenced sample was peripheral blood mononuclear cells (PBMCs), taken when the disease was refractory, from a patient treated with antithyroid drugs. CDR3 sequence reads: CATSRDRGFGYTF. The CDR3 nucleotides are TGTGCCACCAGCAGAGATCGGGGGTTTGGCTACACCTTC.